Below are 18 T cell receptor beta chains sequenced from a single sample in a study of blood T cell repertoires in COVID-19. TCRdb's table, derived via immunoSEQ multiplex PCR, lists solely in-frame clones and lacks some. The table shows over 350,000 clones, with 80% to 95% occurring only once. Input material: PBMCs or T cells enriched from blood (not recorded which). The receptors shown here come from a woman aged 35 to 49 who had been exposed to COVID-19.

This rearrangement joins TRBV27 to TRBJ2-3; maybe TRBD2 (6 bases). The V gene lost 3 bases and the J gene lost 6 bases, with 16 bases spanning the gap. CDR3 size: 15 residues. Looked up from germline, CDR1 is MNHEY and CDR2 is SMNVEV (reference sequence). CDR3 in DNA: TGTGCCAGCAGTTTGATTCGGGAGAGGTGGGATACGCAGTATTTT. It specifies CASSLIRERWDTQYF.

This chain joins TRBV19 and TRBJ1-2; D is unclear. The V end lost 5 bases, the J end lost 8 bases, and 24 bases lay between the germline ends. Germline V gene data show CDR1 as LNHDA and CDR2 as SQIVND (reference sequence). The CDR3 runs to 16 residues. CDR3 in amino acids: CASSYPAVSAPWGYTF. The CDR3 DNA reads as TGTGCCAGTAGTTACCCCGCGGTGAGTGCACCTTGGGGCTACACCTTC.

The chain joins TRBV19 to TRBJ2-1; TRBD1 agrees at 10 bases. The V segment lost 5 bases and the J segment 0 bases; nucleotides outside the gene matches: 1. Germline V gene lookup returns CDR1 LNHDA and CDR2 SQIVND (reference sequence). CDR3 length equals 15 residues. CDR3 amino acids: CASSRTGGSYNEQFF. CDR3 nucleotides: TGTGCCAGTAGTCGGACAGGGGGCTCCTACAATGAGCAGTTCTTC.

The chain carries TRBV14 and TRBJ1-4; 8 bases agree with TRBD1. Losses at the gene ends were 4 bases for V and 7 bases for J; bases not matched to a gene: 5. The germline gives CDR1 SGHDN, CDR2 FVKESK. The CDR3 is made up of 14 amino acids. CDR3 coding DNA: TGTGCCAGCAGCCGTAACAGGGGGAGTGAAAAACTGTTTTTT. It translates to CASSRNRGSEKLFF.

The chain combines TRBV23-1 with TRBJ1-1; 7 bases align to TRBD1. TRBV23-1 belongs to the ORF category, with a function that is uncertain. This CDR3 region has 14 residues. The junction had 4 bases not matched to a gene; V was cut back by 0 bases and J by 6 bases. In DNA, the CDR3 is TGCGCCAGCAGTCAATCACAGGGGTGCCCTGAAGCTTTCTTT. Amino acids: CASSQSQGCPEAFF.

This clone showed up just once. CDR3 DNA sequence: TGTGCCACCAGTGCAGGGACATTGGATGGCTACACCTTC. The encoded protein is CATSAGTLDGYTF. This chain connects TRBV24-1 to TRBJ1-2; possibly TRBD1 for D (6 bases). The CDR3 totals 13 residues. Germline CDR1 reads KGHDR; CDR2 reads SFDVKD. The V end was cut by 5 bases, the J end by 6 bases, with 12 bases between.

V is TRBV6-5 and J is TRBJ1-2; TRBD1 is a possible D gene (6 bases). CDR3 length: 12 residues. Deletions cut 2 bases from V and 8 bases from J, with 9 bases between. Germline V gene lookup returns CDR1 MNHEY and CDR2 SVGAGI. In DNA, the CDR3 is TGTGCCAGCAGTTACCAGGGGAGCGGCTACACCTTC. Residues: CASSYQGSGYTF.

The rearrangement links TRBV20-1 to TRBJ1-2, with D hard to call. CDR1 and CDR2 (germline): DFQATT, SNEGSKA (reference sequence). The CDR3 is 11 residues long. With 4 bases removed from V and 4 bases from J, the gap between germline ends came to 7 bases. The CDR3 nucleotides read TGCAGTGCTACAGGCATCTATGGCTACACCTTC. Protein: CSATGIYGYTF.

The J gene is TRBJ2-7, the V gene TRBV2, with 8 bases lining up with TRBD2. CDR1 and CDR2 (germline): SNHLY, FYNNEI. V lost 6 bases and J lost 6; bases outside the gene matches: 16. CDR3 length: 16 amino acids. The CDR3 bases are TGTGCCAGCAGCCATGAAACTCGGGGGGGGCAGGTCGAGCAGTACTTC. This translates into CASSHETRGGQVEQYF.

The CDR3 DNA is TGCGCCAGCAGCTTGGGTGGGCTAGCGGCGGTGGACGAGCAGTACTTC. It yields the protein CASSLGGLAAVDEQYF. This chain connects TRBV5-1 to TRBJ2-7; 7 nucleotides line up with TRBD2. The V and J ends lost 0 bases and 5 bases, in that order; junction bases with no gene match: 11. Germline V gene sequence: CDR1 SGHRS, CDR2 YFSETQ. The CDR3 runs to 16 residues.

V and J are TRBV2 and TRBJ1-2; the match to TRBD1 covers 9 bases. Germline assignment: CDR1 SNHLY and CDR2 FYNNEI. V lost 9 bases to trimming and J lost 4 bases; unmatched junction nucleotides: 9. The CDR3 extends over 14 amino acids. For the CDR3, the DNA is TGTGCCAGGGGACAGGGAACGGGGGCCTATGGCTACACCTTC. Its protein product is CARGQGTGAYGYTF.

V is TRBV5-5 and J is TRBJ2-1; 7 positions match TRBD2. Germline CDR1 SGHKS, CDR2 YYEKEE (reference sequence). The V and J ends lost 0 bases and 0 bases, in that order; junction bases with no gene match: 0. This CDR3 is 15 amino acids long. This CDR3 reads CASSLGLASYNEQFF. CDR3 DNA: TGTGCCAGCAGCTTGGGACTAGCCTCCTACAATGAGCAGTTCTTC.

This chain joins TRBV6-6 and TRBJ1-2; D may be TRBD1 (5 bases). The germline gives CDR1 MNHNY, CDR2 SVGAGI (reference sequence). The CDR3 spans 12 residues. Trimming removed 8 bases at V and 4 bases at J, with 11 bases between. CDR3 protein: CASGAGPYGYTF. The CDR3 nucleotides are TGTGCCAGCGGTGCAGGGCCCTATGGCTACACCTTC.

The chain recombines TRBV27 with TRBJ1-2, with 7 bases identical to TRBD1. Germline CDR1 and CDR2: MNHEY and SMNVEV (reference sequence). The CDR3 consists of 13 residues. After removal of 4 bases from V and 8 bases from J, the junction contained 7 bases not matched to a gene. Here the CDR3 DNA reads TGTGCCAGCAGTTCAGAGGGGGCAGTGGGCTACACCTTC. Residues: CASSSEGAVGYTF.

V gene TRBV19 combines with J gene TRBJ2-7; D is unresolved. The CDR3 sequence is 13 residues long. The germline gives CDR1 LNHDA, CDR2 SQIVND (reference sequence). V lost 2 bases and J lost 4, with 9 bases in between. CDR3 DNA sequence: TGTGCCAGTAGTATATCTGTGGAGTACGAGCAGTACTTC. Amino acids: CASSISVEYEQYF.

The chain has TRBV19 and TRBJ1-1; 7 bases fit TRBD1. CDR1 and CDR2 (germline): LNHDA, SQIVND (reference sequence). The CDR3 consists of 15 residues. The V segment lost 4 bases and the J segment 5 bases; nucleotides outside the gene matches: 10. The CDR3 DNA reads TGTGCCAGTAGTAGCCCGGAGGGGGCTGGTACTGAAGCTTTCTTT. It yields the protein CASSSPEGAGTEAFF.

The chain joins TRBV9 to TRBJ1-1; no clear D gene. From germline, CDR1 is SGDLS and CDR2 YYNGEE. V was shortened by 4 bases and J by 0 bases, with 7 bases between the two germline ends. The CDR3 extends over 13 amino acids. This chain's CDR3 is CASSPQMNTEAFF. The CDR3 DNA reads as TGTGCCAGCAGCCCACAGATGAACACTGAAGCTTTCTTT.

The V and J genes are TRBV6-1 and TRBJ2-7; 8 bases agree with TRBD2. CDR3 length: 16 amino acids. Losses at the gene ends were 3 bases for V and 3 bases for J; bases not matched to a gene: 10. CDR1 MNHNS and CDR2 SASEGT come from the germline V gene. The CDR3 DNA reads TGTGCCAGCAGTGACGAGGGACGGGGGGGCCTCTACGAGCAGTACTTC. This translates into CASSDEGRGGLYEQYF.